The rows below give T cell receptor beta chains drawn from one sample of a study of cytomegalovirus exposure and HLA in healthy donors. Produced via immunoSEQ multiplex PCR; TCRdb's table is partial and in-frame only. Among 120,000 or so clones listed, less than 80% were seen once. Sequencing used PBMCs. These TCRs come from a woman between 50 and 59 years old in good health and CMV-seronegative. Both conserved end residues are part of each CDR3. A D gene is named only where the DNA matches it firmly. Clone size appears in some rows only: once, few, many, or a class for an expanded clone.

>few|TRBV25-1|NA|TRBJ1-2
TGTGCCAGCAGGCTTCGAGCCGCGGGAGGCTACACCTTC
CASRLRAAGGYTF
>NA|TRBV25-1|NA|TRBJ1-2
TGTGCCAGCAGTGAATATGCCGGGGATGGCTACACCTTC
CASSEYAGDGYTF
>medium-sized|TRBV7-8|NA|TRBJ2-7
TGTGCCAGCAGCTGGGGACAAGCCTACGAGCAGTACTTC
CASSWGQAYEQYF
>NA|TRBV7-9|TRBD1|TRBJ2-6
TGTTCCAGCAGCCTACAGGGGGCCCTATCTGGGGCCAACGTCCTGACTTTC
CSSSLQGALSGANVLTF
>NA|TRBV19|NA|TRBJ1-4
TGTGCCAGTAGTACCCGCTGGAGGGGGGGCGGAACTAATGAAAAACTGTTTTTT
CASSTRWRGGGTNEKLFF
>NA|TRBV7-8|TRBD2|TRBJ2-5
TGTGCCAGCAGCTTTTCTAGCGGGCAAGAGACCCAGTACTTC
CASSFSSGQETQYF
>NA|TRBV7-9|TRBD2|TRBJ2-5
TGTGCCAGCAGCTTAGCGCTAGCGGGGCCCCAAGAGACCCAGTACTTC
CASSLALAGPQETQYF
>NA|TRBV6-1|NA|TRBJ1-1
TGTGCCAGCAGTGAATTTGGAGGAGGGTTCACTGAAGCTTTCTTT
CASSEFGGGFTEAFF
>NA|TRBV6-1|TRBD2|TRBJ2-6
TGTGCCAGCCAGAATCGGGGGGTTGGGGCCAACGTCCTGACTTTC
CASQNRGVGANVLTF
>once|TRBV27|TRBD2|TRBJ2-3
TGTGCCAGCAGTCTCCCCCGGGGACTAGCGGGAGAGGCAGATACGCAGTATTTT
CASSLPRGLAGEADTQYF
>NA|TRBV4-1|TRBD1|TRBJ1-2
TGCGCCAGCAGCCAAACGGGACAGGGCTATGGCTACACCTTC
CASSQTGQGYGYTF
>few|TRBV11-3|TRBD2|TRBJ2-3
TGTGCCAGCAGCCGCGGGGGGGAAGACACAGATACGCAGTATTTT
CASSRGGEDTDTQYF
>NA|TRBV18|TRBD1|TRBJ2-1
TGTGCCAGCTCACCCAATCTGGGACAGCTATACAATGAGCAGTTCTTC
CASSPNLGQLYNEQFF
>NA|TRBV2|TRBD2|TRBJ2-1
TGTGCCAGCAGGGATAGCGGGTCCTCCTACAATGAGCAGTTCTTC
CASRDSGSSYNEQFF
>NA|TRBV5-1|NA|TRBJ2-7
TGCGCCAGCAGCTTGGGACTAGTCCCCTACGAGCAGTACTTC
CASSLGLVPYEQYF
>few|TRBV10-1|TRBD2|TRBJ2-7
TGCGCCAGCAGCCAGAGGTTTTTTGAGCGGGGCGAGCAGTACTTC
CASSQRFFERGEQYF
>NA|TRBV7-6|NA|TRBJ2-2
TGTGCCAGCGGAGGTTGGGGAGGGGAGCTGTTTTTT
CASGGWGGELFF
>NA|TRBV4-2|NA|TRBJ2-3
TGTGCCAGCAGCCCCCCCATTCGGGGCACAGATACGCAGTATTTT
CASSPPIRGTDTQYF
>NA|TRBV11-3|NA|TRBJ1-1
TGTGCCAGCAGCTTAAGCTATGGCACTGAAGCTTTCTTT
CASSLSYGTEAFF
>NA|TRBV19|TRBD1|TRBJ2-1
TGTGCCAGTACTTGGGACAGTGAGGGGGAGCAGTTCTTC
CASTWDSEGEQFF
>NA|TRBV10-3|NA|TRBJ2-3
TGTGCCATCAGTGAGGCCGGAGTGGCATTGGATACGCAGTATTTT
CAISEAGVALDTQYF
>once|TRBV5-1|TRBD1|TRBJ1-2
TGCGCCAGCAACGACCGGACCGGGACAGGGGGCGATGGCTACACCTTC
CASNDRTGTGGDGYTF
>NA|TRBV18|NA|TRBJ2-5
TGTGCCAGCTCATCGGCCCGTGGGAGTGGAGGGACCCAGTACTTC
CASSSARGSGGTQYF
>NA|TRBV28|TRBD2|TRBJ2-3
TGTGCCAGCGTCGGGGGGAGATTCAGCACAGATACGCAGTATTTT
CASVGGRFSTDTQYF
>NA|TRBV15|NA|TRBJ1-2
TGTGCCACCAGCAGAGAAGATCACGAAGGACTCTATGGCTACACCTTC
CATSREDHEGLYGYTF
>few|TRBV30|TRBD2|TRBJ2-2
TGTGCCTGGAGTGTAGCGGGAGGACGGAGCGGGGAGCTGTTTTTT
CAWSVAGGRSGELFF
>NA|TRBV19|NA|TRBJ1-5
TGTGCCAGTAGTGGGGCCCAGCTACAGCCCCAGCATTTT
CASSGAQLQPQHF
>NA|TRBV5-1|NA|TRBJ2-3
TGCGCCAGCAGGAGGGCCAGGGGTGGCACAGATACGCAGTATTTT
CASRRARGGTDTQYF
>few|TRBV14|TRBD1|TRBJ1-4
TGTGCCAGCAGCCACAGGGACAGGGATGAAAAACTGTTTTTT
CASSHRDRDEKLFF
>NA|TRBV5-3|TRBD2|TRBJ2-1
TGTGCCAGAAGTCCCCGACTAGCGGGATTCATGGCCTCCTACAATGAGCAGTTCTTC
CARSPRLAGFMASYNEQFF
>NA|TRBV2|TRBD2|TRBJ2-3
TGTGCCAGCAGTGCGGGAGGGATCGGGGATACGCAGTATTTT
CASSAGGIGDTQYF
>NA|TRBV4-3|NA|TRBJ2-3
TGCGCCAGCAGCCAAGGTGGGGCGACCACAGATACGCAGTATTTT
CASSQGGATTDTQYF
>NA|TRBV28|TRBD1|TRBJ2-7
TGTGCCAGTAGACAGGGTGGGTCCTACGAGCAGCACTTC
CASRQGGSYEQHF
>few|TRBV6-6|NA|TRBJ2-1
TGTGCCAGCAGACATCAGGTGTTCGTTCAGCAGTTCTTC
CASRHQVFVQQFF
>NA|TRBV13|NA|TRBJ2-7
TGTGCCAGCAGCGTATACTACGAGCAGTACTTC
CASSVYYEQYF
>once|TRBV2|NA|TRBJ1-5
TGTGCCAGCAACCTTCGGAGGGCCAGCAATCAGCCCCAGCATTTT
CASNLRRASNQPQHF
>NA|TRBV7-3|TRBD2|TRBJ2-3
TGTGCCAGCAGCCAGACTAGCGGGGGGGGCACAGATACGCAGTATTTT
CASSQTSGGGTDTQYF
>NA|TRBV6-5|NA|TRBJ2-2
TGTGCCAGCAGTTACGGGGCCGACCGCATCACCGGGGAGCTGTTTTTT
CASSYGADRITGELFF
>NA|TRBV7-6|TRBD2|TRBJ2-5
TGTGCCAGCAGCTTCTTCAGCGGGAGCGGAGAGACCCAGTACTTC
CASSFFSGSGETQYF
>NA|TRBV19|NA|TRBJ2-3
TGTGCCAGTACCTCAAAACTAGGGAGAGGATCAATGGATACGCAGTATTTT
CASTSKLGRGSMDTQYF
>NA|TRBV4-3|NA|TRBJ2-1
TGCGCCAGCAGCCAACTCGAGAGCTCCTACAATGAGCAGTTCTTC
CASSQLESSYNEQFF
>few|TRBV25-1|TRBD2|TRBJ2-3
TGTGCCAGCAGTGAGCTAGCGGGAGGGACATGGACAGATACGCAGTATTTT
CASSELAGGTWTDTQYF
>NA|TRBV7-9|TRBD1|TRBJ1-1
TGTGCCAGCAGCTTATCACAGGGGTCTCTTACCACTGAAGCTTTCTTT
CASSLSQGSLTTEAFF
>NA|TRBV28|NA|TRBJ1-5
TGTGCCAGCAACACTGAGGGGCCCCAGCATTTT
CASNTEGPQHF
>few|TRBV19|TRBD1|TRBJ1-4
TGTGCCAGTAGTATATCCCGGACAGGACCAAATGAAAAACTGTTTTTT
CASSISRTGPNEKLFF
>few|TRBV27|TRBD2|TRBJ2-7
TGTGCCAGCAGTTTAGGCGGGGGGTGGGGATCGTCCTACGAGCAGTACTTC
CASSLGGGWGSSYEQYF
>few|TRBV14|TRBD1|TRBJ2-1
TGTGCCAGCAGCCGACCGGACAGGTACAATGAGCAGTTCTTC
CASSRPDRYNEQFF
>few|TRBV14|TRBD2|TRBJ2-3
TGTGCCAGCAGCCTTCGTAGCGGGGTCCTCACAGATACGCAGTATTTT
CASSLRSGVLTDTQYF
>NA|TRBV7-9|TRBD1|TRBJ2-3
TGTGCCAGCAGCTTCGGACAGGGTATAGATACGCAGTATTTT
CASSFGQGIDTQYF
>NA|TRBV11-2|TRBD1|TRBJ1-2
TGTGCCAGCAGCTCCGGGACAGCCTATGGCTACACCTTC
CASSSGTAYGYTF
>NA|TRBV10-3|NA|TRBJ1-1
TGTGCCACCAAGGGGGGGGAGGACACTGAAGCTTTCTTT
CATKGGEDTEAFF
>NA|TRBV13|NA|TRBJ1-6
TGTGCCAGCAGCGGACAGAGAGATTCACCCCTCCACTTT
CASSGQRDSPLHF
>NA|TRBV2|NA|TRBJ1-5
TGTGCCAGCGACAAGGAGGCTCTAGGGCAGCCCCAGCATTTT
CASDKEALGQPQHF
>NA|TRBV28|NA|TRBJ1-5
TGTGCCAGCAGTTTCAGGGGTGATCAGCCCCAGCATTTT
CASSFRGDQPQHF
>NA|TRBV4-3|NA|TRBJ2-3
TGCGCCAGCAGCCAGGGGGGGGCAGGTACCACAGATATGCAGTATTTT
CASSQGGAGTTDMQYF